The T cell receptor beta chain under discussion was sequenced for a study of blood T cells in healthy people across ages. Study details: About one barcoded beta molecule per two T cells came from capture by template switching.

The germline gives CDR1 SGHDN, CDR2 FVKESK. The CDR3 is 20 residues long. Trimming cost V 5 bases and J 6 bases, with 31 bases left between them. Study-level findings and limits: TCR beta diversity was tightly associated with the proportion of naive T cells. CMV infection status of these donors was not known.

A second PCR, run for about 6 to 11 cycles, used a sample-barcoded 5' primer plus a J-beta primer mix. Each cDNA molecule received a tag from a template-switch adaptor that had 12 random nucleotides. TCRdb re-analysed the 5' RACE reads in MiXCR, keeping a single row per CDR3 protein. The data show fewer than 900,000 distinct CDR3 sequences, roughly 40% seen once. Comment on this clonotype: The target antigen is unknown.

Sequenced: blood. This sequence was found in a young man in good health. The rearrangement links TRBV14 to TRBJ1-4, with a tentative D call TRBD1 (6 bases). DNA of the CDR3: TGTGCCAGCAGCTTCGCCAATACCGGGACAATTCGGCAGGGTCATGAAAAACTGTTTTTT. It is translated as CASSFANTGTIRQGHEKLFF.